The 13 T cell receptor beta chains reported below all come from one sample, sequenced in a study of T cell changes during pregnancy in multiple sclerosis. TCRdb's table, derived via immunoSEQ multiplex PCR, lists solely in-frame clones and lacks some. In the table there are 70,000 to 100,000 clones, 94% of which are singletons. This specimen consisted of peripheral blood, obtained in the third trimester of pregnancy. These receptors were taken from a female donor with multiple sclerosis, enrolled in a pregnancy study.

J is TRBJ2-1 and V is TRBV6-4; D unresolved. The CDR3 length is 15 residues. Germline CDR1 reads MRHNA; CDR2 reads SNTAGT. V was trimmed by 7 bases and J by 4 bases, leaving 17 bases between them. The CDR3, as DNA: TGTGCCAGCAATCGACCTAGACCCCATTACAATGAGCAGTTCTTC. It codes for CASNRPRPHYNEQFF.

The genes are TRBV28 and TRBJ2-7, with D possibly being TRBD1 (5 bases). This CDR3 region has 14 residues. Germline CDR1 and CDR2: MDHEN and SYDVKM. Trimming shortened V by 5 bases and J by 0 bases, and 11 bases separated the two germline ends. The CDR3 coding sequence is TGTGCCAGCAGTCTCGCCAGGGACTCCTACGAGCAGTACTTC. Protein product: CASSLARDSYEQYF.

This clone showed up just once. CDR3 coding DNA: TGCGCCAGCAGCCAAGGTATGGCTTCAGGAAACACCATATATTTT. It yields the protein CASSQGMASGNTIYF. The V gene is TRBV4-1, the J gene TRBJ1-3; unclear D gene. Germline V gives CDR1 MGHRA, CDR2 YSYEKL. Trimming took off 1 base at V and 4 bases at J, with 11 bases between the two ends. The CDR3 has 15 amino acids.

This rearrangement joins TRBV6-1 to TRBJ1-4; D might be TRBD1 (5 bases). The CDR3 is 15 residues long. Germline V gives CDR1 MNHNS, CDR2 SASEGT. Trimming cost V 2 bases and J 1 base, with 8 bases left between them. The CDR3 DNA sequence: TGTGCCAGCAGTGAATCTGACAGAACTAATGAAAAACTGTTTTTT. Protein product: CASSESDRTNEKLFF.

The gene calls are TRBV6-6 and TRBJ1-2; 8 bases are shared with TRBD1. V lost 10 bases, J lost 5 bases, and 18 bases stayed unmatched. The germline V gene encodes CDR1 MNHNY and CDR2 SVGAGI (reference sequence). The CDR3 is 16 amino acids. CDR3 sequence (DNA): TGTGCCACCCAACCGCCTCGACAGGGGACCAGTTATGGCTACACCTTC. It yields the protein CATQPPRQGTSYGYTF.

The chain is built from TRBV5-4 and TRBJ1-1; D gene ambiguous. Germline-derived CDR1 and CDR2 are SGHNT and YYREEE (reference sequence). The V gene lost 0 bases and the J gene lost 3 bases, with 9 bases spanning the gap. CDR3 length: 14 residues. Written as DNA, the CDR3 is TGTGCCAGCAGCTTGGTTGACGGGGACACTGAAGCTTTCTTT. It yields the protein CASSLVDGDTEAFF.

The rearrangement joins TRBV2 to TRBJ2-1; TRBD2 matches 10 bases. The CDR3 runs 15 residues. Germline assignment: CDR1 SNHLY and CDR2 FYNNEI. With 2 bases clipped from V and 6 bases from J, the junction kept 4 bases outside the gene matches. Written as DNA, the CDR3 is TGTGCCAGCAGTGAAACGCGGACTAGCGGCAATGAGCAGTTCTTC. Amino acids: CASSETRTSGNEQFF.

This clone was recorded a few times. This chain connects TRBV5-1 to TRBJ2-1, with TRBD2 identical over 12 bases. Germline CDR1 is SGHRS and CDR2 is YFSETQ. The trim removed 3 bases at V and 5 bases at J, leaving 6 bases unmatched. The CDR3 sequence is 16 residues long. The CDR3 sequence is CASSSGLAGRDNEQFF. CDR3 in DNA: TGCGCCAGCAGCTCCGGACTAGCGGGGCGGGACAATGAGCAGTTCTTC. The full variable domain, its missing parts supplied by reference TRBV5-1 and TRBJ2-1, is KAGVTQTPRYLIKTRGQQVTLSCSPISGHRSVSWYQQTPGQGLQFLFEYFSETQRNKGNFPGRFSGRQFSNSRSEMNVSTLELGDSALYLCASSSGLAGRDNEQFFGPGTRLTVL.

V and J are TRBV29-1 and TRBJ2-2; 7 bases agree with TRBD2. The CDR3 totals 12 residues. J gave up 3 bases and V 7 bases, and 2 bases lay outside the gene matches. The germline CDR1 and CDR2 sequences are SQVTM and ANQGSEA. The chain's CDR3 is CSARGDTGELFF. In nucleotides, the CDR3 is TGCAGCGCCCGGGGGGACACCGGGGAGCTGTTTTTT.

The chain combines TRBV7-9 with TRBJ1-4; 7 bases agree with TRBD1. CDR1 SEHNR and CDR2 FQNEAQ come from the germline V gene (reference sequence). The CDR3 has 15 residues. V shed 5 bases, J shed 8 bases, and the junction held 11 bases outside the gene matches. Here the CDR3 DNA reads TGTGCCAGCAGCCACCTGACAGGGCCGGAGGAAAAACTGTTTTTT. Protein product: CASSHLTGPEEKLFF. The full variable domain, with the rest looked up from reference TRBV7-9 and TRBJ1-4, is DTGVSQNPRHKITKRGQNVTFRCDPISEHNRLYWYRQTLGQGPEFLTYFQNEAQLEKSRLLSDRFSAERPKGSFSTLEIQRTEQGDSAMYLCASSHLTGPEEKLFFGSGTQLSVL.

V usage is TRBV7-9 and J usage is TRBJ2-7, with a tentative D call TRBD2 (6 bases). Trimming shortened V by 5 bases and J by 4 bases, and 9 bases separated the two germline ends. The CDR3 is 12 residues long. Germline V gene lookup returns CDR1 SEHNR and CDR2 FQNEAQ (reference sequence). CDR3 sequence: CASSKEGYEQYF. DNA of the CDR3: TGTGCCAGCAGCAAGGAGGGTTACGAGCAGTACTTC.

Comments on this clone: The same CDR3 is also encoded by other DNA sequences in this sample. The rearrangement links TRBV6-5 to TRBJ1-1; 8 bases align to TRBD1. The CDR3 extends over 14 amino acids. V lost 5 bases, J lost 1 base, and 3 bases stayed unmatched. Germline V gene sequence: CDR1 MNHEY, CDR2 SVGAGI. CDR3 DNA: TGTGCCAGCAGTAGGACAGGGCGGAACACTGAAGCTTTCTTT. Translating it yields CASSRTGRNTEAFF.

The genes are TRBV7-9 and TRBJ2-7, with D perhaps TRBD1 (6 bases). The ends were cut back, 5 bases at V and 2 bases at J, with 13 bases in the middle. From germline, CDR1 is SEHNR and CDR2 FQNEAQ (reference sequence). The CDR3 runs to 14 residues. The CDR3 region has the DNA TGTGCCAGCAGCCCAGGACAGTCCCCCTACGAGCAGTACTTC. Its protein product is CASSPGQSPYEQYF. The entire variable domain, with the rest obtained from reference TRBV7-9 and TRBJ2-7, is as follows: DTGVSQNPRHKITKRGQNVTFRCDPISEHNRLYWYRQTLGQGPEFLTYFQNEAQLEKSRLLSDRFSAERPKGSFSTLEIQRTEQGDSAMYLCASSPGQSPYEQYFGPGTRLTVT.